This T cell receptor beta chain was recovered during a study of blood T cell repertoires in COVID-19. Across the study: T cells, B-cell-depleted T cells, or PBMCs supplied cDNA or gDNA.

Using immunoSEQ multiplex PCR, the repertoire was profiled, and TCRdb retains in-frame clones only, with some absent. The sample holds approximately 60,000 clones, around 80% seen once. The sequence was obtained from a woman older than 75 with active or convalescent COVID-19. Sequencing input: peripheral blood.

The chain's CDR3 is CASSHPYGYQAETQYF. The CDR3 bases are TGCGCCAGCAGCCACCCTTACGGATATCAGGCCGAGACCCAGTACTTC. V and J are TRBV4-1 and TRBJ2-5; D gene uncertain. The V gene's germline CDR1 is MGHRA and CDR2 YSYEKL. The length of the CDR3 is 16 residues. With 3 bases removed from V and 5 bases from J, the gap between germline ends came to 19 bases.